One and the same sample provided the 8 T cell receptor beta chains below, sequenced in a study of cytomegalovirus exposure and HLA in healthy donors (dated by TCRdb to the late 2010s). The library was generated by the immunoSEQ multiplex PCR assay. A mixture of 60 forward primers for TCR Vbeta segments and 13 reverse primers for TCR Jbeta segments was used in the multiplex PCR. In TCRdb, the immuneACCESS table is reduced to in-frame sequences with V and J assigned. These tables do not hold every clone; where another copy was compared, an unresolved V gene accounts for under half, and the others remain unexplained. The sample records around 200,000 clones, about 75% of which are singletons. The biggest ten clones account for around 1.8% of the sample. The sequenced material came from PBMCs. The receptors derive from a man aged 18 to 35 in good health and CMV-seronegative.

Here the CDR3 DNA reads TGTGCCAGCTCACGGACAGGCTCAACTAATGAAAAACTGTTTTTT. It codes for CASSRTGSTNEKLFF. The rearrangement joins TRBV18 to TRBJ1-4; TRBD1 matches 7 bases. V lost 4 bases to trimming and J lost 0 bases; unmatched junction nucleotides: 2. Germline lookup yields CDR1 KGHSH and CDR2 LQKENI. The CDR3 has 15 residues.

The chain couples TRBV7-8 to TRBJ1-1, with a tentative D call TRBD1 (6 bases). V lost 4 bases and J lost 9, with 9 bases in between. Germline assignment: CDR1 SGHVS and CDR2 FQNEAQ. This CDR3 has 11 amino acids. As DNA, the CDR3 is TGTGCCAGCAGCTCCAGGGGAAAAGCTTTCTTT. Protein product: CASSSRGKAFF.

Comments on this clone: One end of the junction is discordant with germline, which a read error may explain. The gene calls are TRBV4-1 and TRBJ2-6; TRBD1 is a possible D gene (5 bases). CDR3 length equals 16 residues. CDR1 is MGHRA and CDR2 is YSYEKL in the germline V gene. CDR3 region: CASSQDDSSGANVLTF. The CDR3 coding sequence is TGTGCCAGCAGCCAAGATGACAGCTCTGGGGCCAACGTCCTGACTTTC.

The chain recombines TRBV5-5 with TRBJ1-2; D unclear. CDR3 length: 14 amino acids. Between the trimmed V and J ends, which lost 4 bases and 1 base, there was a span of 11 bases. Germline-derived CDR1 and CDR2 are SGHKS and YYEKEE (reference sequence). The CDR3 DNA reads TGTGCCAGCAGCCCCTCGAGGGTTAACTATGGCTACACCTTC. Translation gives CASSPSRVNYGYTF.

The chain joins TRBV7-2 to TRBJ2-1, with D possibly matching TRBD1 (6 bases). This CDR3 has 14 amino acids. In germline, CDR1 is SGHTA, CDR2 FQGNSA. Trimming took off 0 bases at V and 4 bases at J, with 7 bases between the two ends. In DNA, the CDR3 is TGTGCCAGCAGCTTAGCGGGGGCTTACAATGAGCAGTTCTTC. This sequence encodes CASSLAGAYNEQFF.

This clone was recorded once. The chain recombines TRBV28 with TRBJ1-2; 7 bases line up with TRBD1. Unmatched junction bases numbered 7, after V lost 4 bases and J lost 5 bases. The CDR3 spans 14 residues. The germline CDR1 and CDR2 sequences are MDHEN and SYDVKM. The CDR3 loop reads CASSSGTEPYGYTF. Written as DNA, the CDR3 is TGTGCCAGCAGTTCCGGGACAGAGCCTTATGGCTACACCTTC.

The rearrangement uses TRBV5-1 and TRBJ1-3; D ambiguous. Germline V gene data show CDR1 as SGHRS and CDR2 as YFSETQ. V was trimmed by 1 base and J by 8 bases, leaving 13 bases between them. CDR3 length equals 14 residues. The CDR3 is CASSLWPGADTIYF. CDR3 bases: TGCGCCAGCAGCTTGTGGCCGGGAGCGGACACCATATATTTT.

This chain links TRBV29-1 with TRBJ2-7, with D possibly TRBD1 on 6 matching bases. V lost 7 bases and J lost 3, with 16 bases in between. The CDR3 has 13 amino acids. Per the germline V gene, CDR1 is SQVTM and CDR2 is ANQGSEA. This chain's CDR3 is CSAQGTFLYEQYF. The CDR3 nucleotides read TGCAGCGCTCAGGGGACCTTCCTCTACGAGCAGTACTTC.